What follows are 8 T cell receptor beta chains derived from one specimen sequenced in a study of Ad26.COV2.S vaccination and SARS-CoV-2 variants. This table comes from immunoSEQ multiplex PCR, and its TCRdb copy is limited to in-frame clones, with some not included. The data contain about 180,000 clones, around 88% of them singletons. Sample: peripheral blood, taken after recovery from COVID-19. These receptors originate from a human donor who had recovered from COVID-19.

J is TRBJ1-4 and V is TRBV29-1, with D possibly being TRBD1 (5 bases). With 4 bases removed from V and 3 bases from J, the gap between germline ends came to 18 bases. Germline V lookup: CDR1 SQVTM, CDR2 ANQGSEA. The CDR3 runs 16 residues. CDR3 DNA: TGCAGCGTTGGGGGAAGAGGGGCGGGTTCTAATGAAAAACTGTTTTTT. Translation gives CSVGGRGAGSNEKLFF. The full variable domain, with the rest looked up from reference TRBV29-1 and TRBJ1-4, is SAVISQKPSRDICQRGTSLTIQCQVDSQVTMMFWYRQQPGQSLTLIATANQGSEATYESGFVIDKFPISRPNLTFSTLTVSNMSPEDSSIYLCSVGGRGAGSNEKLFFGSGTQLSVL.

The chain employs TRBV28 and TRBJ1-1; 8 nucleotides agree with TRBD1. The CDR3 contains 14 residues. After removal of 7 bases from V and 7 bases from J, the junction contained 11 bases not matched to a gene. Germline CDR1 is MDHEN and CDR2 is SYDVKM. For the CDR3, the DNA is TGTGCCAGCACCCGGACAGGGAACATGATTGAAGCTTTCTTT. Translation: CASTRTGNMIEAFF.

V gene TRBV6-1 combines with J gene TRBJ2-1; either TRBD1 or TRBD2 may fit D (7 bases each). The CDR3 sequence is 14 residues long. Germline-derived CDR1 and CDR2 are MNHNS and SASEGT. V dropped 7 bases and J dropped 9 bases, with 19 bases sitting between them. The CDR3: CASIRGGKRSEQFF. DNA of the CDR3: TGTGCCAGCATCAGGGGGGGGAAAAGGAGTGAGCAGTTCTTC.

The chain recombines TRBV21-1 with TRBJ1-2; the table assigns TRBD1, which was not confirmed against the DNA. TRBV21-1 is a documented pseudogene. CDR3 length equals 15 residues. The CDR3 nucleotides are TGTGCCAGCTGGGCCCAGGGCCAACGCGGCTATGGCTACACCTTC. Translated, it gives CASWAQGQRGYGYTF.

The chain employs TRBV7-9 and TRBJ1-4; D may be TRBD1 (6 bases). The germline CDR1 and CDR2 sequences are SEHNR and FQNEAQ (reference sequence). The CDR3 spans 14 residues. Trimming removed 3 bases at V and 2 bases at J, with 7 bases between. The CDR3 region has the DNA TGTGCCAGCAGCTTGGGGGCGACTAATGAAAAACTGTTTTTT. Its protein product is CASSLGATNEKLFF.

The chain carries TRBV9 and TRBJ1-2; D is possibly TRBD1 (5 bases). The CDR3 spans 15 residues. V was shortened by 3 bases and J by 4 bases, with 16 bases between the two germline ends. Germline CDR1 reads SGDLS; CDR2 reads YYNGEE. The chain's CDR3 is CASSAAGTVPYGYTF. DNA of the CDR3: TGTGCCAGCAGCGCAGCCGGGACGGTGCCCTATGGCTACACCTTC.

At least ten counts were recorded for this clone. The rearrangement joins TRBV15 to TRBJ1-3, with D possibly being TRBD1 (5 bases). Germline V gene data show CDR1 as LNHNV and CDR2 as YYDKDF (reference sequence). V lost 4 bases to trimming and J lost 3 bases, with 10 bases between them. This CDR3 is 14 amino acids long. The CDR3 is CATSTRESGNTIYF. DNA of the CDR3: TGTGCCACCAGCACCAGGGAAAGTGGAAACACCATATATTTT.

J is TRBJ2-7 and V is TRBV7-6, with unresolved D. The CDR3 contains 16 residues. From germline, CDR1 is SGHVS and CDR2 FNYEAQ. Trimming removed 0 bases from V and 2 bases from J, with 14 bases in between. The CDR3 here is CASSLAPDVRTYEQYF. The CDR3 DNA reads TGTGCCAGCAGCTTAGCTCCGGACGTAAGAACCTACGAGCAGTACTTC. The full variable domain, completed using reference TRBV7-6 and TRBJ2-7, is GAGVSQSPRYKVTKRGQDVALRCDPISGHVSLYWYRQALGQGPEFLTYFNYEAQQDKSGLPNDRFSAERPEGSISTLTIQRTEQRDSAMYRCASSLAPDVRTYEQYFGPGTRLTVT.